Listed here are 7 T cell receptor beta chains from one sample, sequenced in a study of blood T cell repertoires in COVID-19 (dated by TCRdb to 2019 to 2021). Library prep was done by the immunoSEQ multiplex PCR assay. The table was pulled from immuneACCESS by TCRdb, which kept in-frame rearrangements only. Such tables lose some clones; where checked, under half of the loss comes from unresolved V genes, and the rest has no known cause. The sample table records approximately 240,000 clones; 80% to 90% of these occur just once. About 1.5% of the sample rests with the top ten. The sample consisted of peripheral blood. Source of these receptors: a woman in her thirties or forties who had recovered from COVID-19.

The chain joins TRBV5-1 to TRBJ1-3; TRBD1 matches 10 bases. Trimming took 1 base from V and 2 from J; bases not matched to a gene: 12. CDR1 and CDR2 from the germline V gene are SGHRS and YFSETQ. The CDR3 contains 19 residues. This CDR3 reads CASSLLPTGGVSTGNTIYF. The CDR3 nucleotides read TGCGCCAGCAGCTTGTTGCCGACAGGGGGCGTTAGCACTGGAAACACCATATATTTT.

J is TRBJ2-3 and V is TRBV7-8; 8 bases are shared with TRBD2. The CDR3 length is 17 residues. Germline V gives CDR1 SGHVS, CDR2 FQNEAQ. The V gene end was trimmed by 4 bases and the J gene end by 0 bases; junction bases not matched to a gene: 9. The chain's CDR3 is CASSSASGGASTDTQYF. The CDR3 DNA reads as TGTGCCAGCAGCTCGGCCAGCGGGGGAGCTAGCACAGATACGCAGTATTTT.

About this clone itself: Other nucleotide sequences from this sample produce the same CDR3. The chain joins TRBV7-2 to TRBJ2-3; 9 bases are shared with TRBD2. Germline trimming cut 2 bases from V and 1 base from J; bases unmatched to any gene: 4. Germline V gene lookup returns CDR1 SGHTA and CDR2 FQGNSA. The CDR3 length is 16 residues. The CDR3 here is CASSLRAGGRTDTQYF. As DNA, the CDR3 is TGTGCCAGCAGCTTACGTGCGGGGGGGCGCACAGATACGCAGTATTTT.

The V and J genes are TRBV12-3 or TRBV12-4 and TRBJ2-3, with a tentative D call TRBD1 (6 bases). Trimming shortened V by 6 bases and J by 10 bases, and 14 bases separated the two germline ends. This CDR3 region has 12 residues. The CDR3 region has the DNA TGTGCCAGCAGCCCGGACAGTTTTTCGCAGTATTTT. This gives the protein CASSPDSFSQYF.

V usage is TRBV19 and J usage is TRBJ1-2; 8 nucleotides match TRBD1. This CDR3 spans 14 amino acids. The V segment lost 3 bases and the J segment 5 bases; nucleotides outside the gene matches: 5. CDR1 is LNHDA and CDR2 is SQIVND in the germline V gene (reference sequence). CDR3 sequence reads: CASSIGQGAYGYTF. For the CDR3, the DNA is TGTGCCAGTAGTATTGGGCAGGGGGCTTATGGCTACACCTTC.

This clone has only one observation. The rearrangement uses TRBV2 and TRBJ2-5; TRBD2 matches 9 bases. With 4 bases clipped from V and 2 bases from J, the junction kept 5 bases outside the gene matches. The CDR3 covers 15 residues. Germline V CDR1 and CDR2: SNHLY, FYNNEI. This chain's CDR3 is CASSGYSGGQETQYF. CDR3 DNA: TGTGCCAGCAGTGGTTATAGCGGGGGACAAGAGACCCAGTACTTC.

The chain combines TRBV4-3 with TRBJ1-2; weak D call: TRBD1 (6 bases). The CDR3 runs 16 residues. Trimming stripped 1 base from V and 0 bases from J, with 12 bases between. CDR1 LGHNA and CDR2 YSLEER come from the germline V gene. The CDR3: CASSQGATGSNYGYTF. CDR3 DNA sequence: TGCGCCAGCAGCCAAGGCGCCACAGGGTCTAACTATGGCTACACCTTC.